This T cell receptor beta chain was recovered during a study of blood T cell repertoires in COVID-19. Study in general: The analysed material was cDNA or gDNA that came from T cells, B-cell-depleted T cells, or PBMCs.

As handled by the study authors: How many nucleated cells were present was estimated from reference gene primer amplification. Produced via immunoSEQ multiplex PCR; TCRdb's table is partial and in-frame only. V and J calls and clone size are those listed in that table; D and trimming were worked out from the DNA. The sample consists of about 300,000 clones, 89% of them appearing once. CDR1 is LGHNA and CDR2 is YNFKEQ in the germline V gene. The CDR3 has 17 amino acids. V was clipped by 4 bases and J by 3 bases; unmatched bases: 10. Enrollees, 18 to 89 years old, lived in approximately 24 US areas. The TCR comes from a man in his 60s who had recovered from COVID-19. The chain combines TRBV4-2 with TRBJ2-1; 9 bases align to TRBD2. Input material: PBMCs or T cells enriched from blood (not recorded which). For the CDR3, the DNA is TGTGCCAGCAGCCCGAACCTACTAGCGGGTAGCTACAATGAGCAGTTCTTC. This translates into CASSPNLLAGSYNEQFF.